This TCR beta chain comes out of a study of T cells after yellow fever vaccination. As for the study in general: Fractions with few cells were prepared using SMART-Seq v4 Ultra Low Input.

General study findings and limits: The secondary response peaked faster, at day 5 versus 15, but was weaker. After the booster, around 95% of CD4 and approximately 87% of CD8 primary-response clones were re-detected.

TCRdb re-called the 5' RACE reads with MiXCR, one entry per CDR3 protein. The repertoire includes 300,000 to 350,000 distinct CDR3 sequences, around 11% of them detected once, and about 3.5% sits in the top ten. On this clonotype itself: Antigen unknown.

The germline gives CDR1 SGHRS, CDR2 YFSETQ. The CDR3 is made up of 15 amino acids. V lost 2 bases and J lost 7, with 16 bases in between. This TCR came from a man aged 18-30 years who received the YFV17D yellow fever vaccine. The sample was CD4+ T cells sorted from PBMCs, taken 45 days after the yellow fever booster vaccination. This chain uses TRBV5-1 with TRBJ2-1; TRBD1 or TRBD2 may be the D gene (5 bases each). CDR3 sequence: CASSLRGDGRNEQFF. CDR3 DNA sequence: TGCGCCAGCAGCTTACGAGGGGATGGGCGGAATGAGCAGTTCTTC. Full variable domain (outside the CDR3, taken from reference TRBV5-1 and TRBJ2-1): KAGVTQTPRYLIKTRGQQVTLSCSPISGHRSVSWYQQTPGQGLQFLFEYFSETQRNKGNFPGRFSGRQFSNSRSEMNVSTLELGDSALYLCASSLRGDGRNEQFFGPGTRLTVL.